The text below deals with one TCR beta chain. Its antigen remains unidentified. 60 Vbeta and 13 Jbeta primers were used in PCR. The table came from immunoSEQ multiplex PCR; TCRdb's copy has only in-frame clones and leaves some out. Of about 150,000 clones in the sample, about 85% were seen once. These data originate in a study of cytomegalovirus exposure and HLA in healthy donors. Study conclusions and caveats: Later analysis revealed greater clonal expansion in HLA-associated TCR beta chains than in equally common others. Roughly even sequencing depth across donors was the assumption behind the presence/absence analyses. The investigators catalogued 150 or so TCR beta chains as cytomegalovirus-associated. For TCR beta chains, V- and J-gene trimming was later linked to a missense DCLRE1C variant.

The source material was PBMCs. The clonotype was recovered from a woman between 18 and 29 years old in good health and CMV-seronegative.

CDR3 protein: CASSIEGSGYTF. The CDR3 bases are TGTGCCAGTAGTATTGAGGGCAGCGGCTACACCTTC. V is TRBV19 and J is TRBJ1-2; D not resolved. V lost 3 bases and J 8 bases, leaving 10 bases between the germline ends. The germline V gene encodes CDR1 LNHDA and CDR2 SQIVND (reference sequence). CDR3 size: 12 residues.